A single sample is the source of the 6 T cell receptor beta chains below, sequenced in a study of identical twins. TCRdb re-derived calls from the 5' RACE reads in MiXCR, one entry per CDR3 protein. The profile shows some 250,000 distinct CDR3 sequences, roughly 13% of them singletons. The same data also contributed to another study, on yellow fever vaccine responses in identical twins.

Sequencing was done on a sample of memory (CD45RO+) T cells sorted from blood. These receptors originate from a woman between 18 and 30 years old in good health.

This clonotype was observed a handful of times. The V call is TRBV3-1, the J call TRBJ2-3; TRBD2 might be the D (6 bases). The CDR3 sequence is 15 residues long. V lost 1 base to trimming and J lost 11 bases, with 19 bases between them. Germline lookup yields CDR1 LGHDT and CDR2 YNNKEL (reference sequence). Written as DNA, the CDR3 is TGTGCCAGCAGCCAAGGGAGGGCGAAAACTTATTGGCAGTATTTT. Amino acid sequence: CASSQGRAKTYWQYF.

J is TRBJ2-3 and V is TRBV7-2; D uncertain. CDR1 and CDR2 (germline): SGHTA, FQGNSA. The CDR3 runs to 16 residues. V was trimmed by 0 bases and J by 0 bases, leaving 10 bases between them. CDR3 DNA: TGTGCCAGCAGCTTAGCGGTTGGCACTAGCACAGATACGCAGTATTTT. It codes for CASSLAVGTSTDTQYF.

The chain uses TRBV28 and TRBJ2-1; tentative D call: TRBD2 (5 bases). The ends were cut back, 3 bases at V and 4 bases at J, with 13 bases in the middle. CDR1 and CDR2 from the germline V gene are MDHEN and SYDVKM. The CDR3 runs to 15 residues. CDR3 nucleotide sequence: TGTGCCAGCAGTTTTCTGGACTCGAGGTACAATGAGCAGTTCTTC. This sequence encodes CASSFLDSRYNEQFF.

This clonotype was seen more than once but under ten times. The CDR3 DNA follows: TGCGCCAGCAGCACACGGACAGGGGCCTACGAGCAGTACTTC. Protein sequence: CASSTRTGAYEQYF. This sequence joins TRBV4-3 and TRBJ2-7; 9 nucleotides align to TRBD1. The germline gives CDR1 LGHNA, CDR2 YSLEER. V lost 5 bases, J lost 2 bases, and 4 bases stayed unmatched. The CDR3 extends over 14 amino acids.

This clonotype has ten or more counts. The V gene is TRBV29-1, the J gene TRBJ2-6; tentative D call: TRBD1 (6 bases). Germline CDR1 is SQVTM and CDR2 is ANQGSEA. The CDR3 has 16 residues. Trimming left V 6 bases short and J 0 bases short, with 15 bases between. CDR3: CSVADGTPSGANVLTF. In DNA form, the CDR3 reads TGCAGCGTGGCAGATGGGACACCCTCTGGGGCCAACGTCCTGACTTTC.

The chain joins TRBV28 to TRBJ2-5; TRBD1 might be the D (6 bases). Germline assignment: CDR1 MDHEN and CDR2 SYDVKM. V shed 4 bases and J shed 0 bases, with 15 bases lying between them. There are 16 residues in the CDR3. DNA of the CDR3: TGTGCCAGCAGTTCCACCCTCGGACAGTACCAAGAGACCCAGTACTTC. Translation: CASSSTLGQYQETQYF.